This paragraph reports one T cell receptor beta chain. Its antigen is not known. The sample belongs to a study of memory CD4+ T cells and cytomegalovirus serostatus. Findings of the study overall: Each of approximately 69 CMV-associated TCRbeta sequences occurred in one to five individuals.

CDR1 and CDR2 from the germline V gene are MDHEN and SYDVKM. CDR3 length: 14 amino acids. V was shortened by 7 bases and J by 10 bases, with 19 bases between the two germline ends. Authors' data handling: Out-of-frame sequences were removed, leaving a few million distinct TCRbeta sequences. Repertoires were generated with immunoSEQ multiplex PCR, while TCRdb's copy carries only in-frame clones and drops some. V and J calls and clone size are copied from that table; D and trimming were computed from the DNA. Found here are roughly 50,000 clones, more than 70% of them singletons; the top ten hold around 0.5%. The sort gate was single viable CD3+CD4+CD8-CD45RO+ cells for memory CD4+ T cells.

Source material: memory CD4+ T cells from blood. This rearrangement joins TRBV28 to TRBJ1-4; TRBD1 is a possible D gene (6 bases). The TCR sequence derives from an adult in good health and CMV-seronegative. Some clones in this sample may be carry-over from other donors' samples. CDR3 coding DNA: TGTGCCAGCAACCCCGCGCCGGGGGGCGGAAAACTGTTTTTT. It specifies CASNPAPGGGKLFF. Full variable domain (remainder filled in from reference TRBV28 and TRBJ1-4): DVKVTQSSRYLVKRTGEKVFLECVQDMDHENMFWYRQDPGLGLRLIYFSYDVKMKEKGDIPEGYSVSREKKERFSLILESASTNQTSMYLCASNPAPGGGKLFFGSGTQLSVL.